This T cell receptor (beta chain) came from a study of blood T cell repertoires in COVID-19. Study-wide context: COVID-19 samples, acute and convalescent, were from the United States, Italy and Spain. T cells, B-cell-depleted T cells, or PBMCs supplied cDNA or gDNA.

Germline V gene data show CDR1 as SGDLS and CDR2 as YYNGEE. CDR3 length equals 17 residues. Trimming pared 3 bases from V and 0 bases from J, leaving 13 bases between. Source study methods: Estimates of nucleated cell counts were drawn from the amplification of reference gene primers. Sequencing was performed with immunoSEQ multiplex PCR; in TCRdb, only in-frame clones are kept and a portion is missing. V, J and clone size are those of that table, while D and trimming were read from the DNA. The sample has 80,000 or so clones; around three quarters are singletons. Sequencing used peripheral blood. The receptor was derived from a woman aged 70-85 years with acute or convalescent COVID-19. The chain has TRBV9 and TRBJ2-6; D is possibly TRBD1 (6 bases). CDR3 sequence (DNA): TGTGCCAGCAGCGGCCGGGACATTTTCTCTGGGGCCAACGTCCTGACTTTC. It encodes CASSGRDIFSGANVLTF.